The next 21 T cell receptor beta chains were all read from a single sample in a study of CD8+CD57+ T cells in acquired aplastic anemia. The template used for profiling TCR beta VDJ and CDR3 was genomic DNA. TCRdb re-called the reads through MiXCR, storing one row per CDR3 protein. The profile covers approximately 200,000 distinct CDR3 sequences, with 60% to 65% appearing a single time and around 32% taken by the ten largest. Sequencing was performed on sorted CD4+, CD8+, or CD8+CD57+ T cells (not recorded which) from PBMCs. These receptors were collected from a human donor in good health.

V and J are TRBV7-9 and TRBJ2-7; 7 nucleotides agree with TRBD1. J lost 3 bases, V lost 4 bases, and 12 bases had no gene match. Per the germline V gene, CDR1 is SEHNR and CDR2 is FQNEAQ (reference sequence). The length of the CDR3 is 16 residues. CDR3: CASSSPTGPNIYEQYF. The CDR3 nucleotides are TGTGCCAGCAGCTCTCCGACAGGGCCCAATATCTACGAGCAGTACTTC.

The CDR3 DNA follows: TGCAGCACAGATACGCAGTATTTT. This translates into CSTDTQYF. The chain is built from TRBV20-1 and TRBJ2-3; D is unresolved. This CDR3 spans 8 amino acids. The germline CDR1 and CDR2 sequences are DFQATT and SNEGSKA (reference sequence).

At least ten counts were recorded for this clonotype. This sequence joins TRBV6-5 and TRBJ1-5; D remains ambiguous. The CDR3 extends over 16 amino acids. The ends were cut back, 0 bases at V and 5 bases at J, with 14 bases in the middle. Germline V CDR1 and CDR2: MNHEY, SVGAGI. The CDR3: CASSYSNNHGDQPQHF. The CDR3 coding sequence is TGTGCCAGCAGTTACTCTAACAACCACGGCGATCAGCCCCAGCATTTT.

The chain recombines TRBV3-2 with TRBJ1-5; whether TRBD1, the table's D call, matches the DNA was not checked. TRBV3-2 is listed as a pseudogene. The length of the CDR3 is 16 residues. The CDR3 DNA sequence: TGTGCCAGCAGCCAAGTGGGACAGGGCTGGGATCAGCCCCAGCATTTT. This encodes CASSQVGQGWDQPQHF.

This clonotype has more than one count but fewer than ten. The chain combines TRBV19 with TRBJ1-6; tentative D call: TRBD1 (5 bases). V was cut by 6 bases and J by 10 bases, with 10 bases left in between. The V gene's germline CDR1 is LNHDA and CDR2 SQIVND (reference sequence). This CDR3 contains 12 residues. CDR3 DNA: TGTGCCAGTAGAACAGGAGACTCACCCCTCCACTTT. Translated, it gives CASRTGDSPLHF.

V usage is TRBV2 and J usage is TRBJ1-1; perhaps TRBD1 as D (5 bases). Trimming removed 3 bases at V and 8 bases at J, with 10 bases between. The CDR3 has 12 residues. Looked up from germline, CDR1 is SNHLY and CDR2 is FYNNEI. In DNA form, the CDR3 reads TGTGCCAGCAGTGAGGTGGGACTGGAAGCTTTCTTT. Protein: CASSEVGLEAFF.

This clonotype was recorded many times. J is TRBJ2-7 and V is TRBV9; 7 bases align to TRBD1. With V trimmed by 3 bases and J by 3 bases, 9 bases remained unmatched. The CDR3 runs to 15 residues. The germline CDR1 and CDR2 sequences are SGDLS and YYNGEE. The CDR3 DNA reads as TGTGCCAGCAGCGGCATCGACAGGGTAGGCTACGAGCAGTACTTC. The encoded protein is CASSGIDRVGYEQYF.

This clonotype showed up many times. The chain couples TRBV27 to TRBJ2-7; no firm D call. Germline V lookup: CDR1 MNHEY, CDR2 SMNVEV (reference sequence). The length of the CDR3 is 15 residues. Trimming cost V 0 bases and J 3 bases, with 12 bases left between them. In nucleotides, the CDR3 is TGTGCCAGCAGTTTATCTTCCAGGATAAACTACGAGCAGTACTTC. Translating gives CASSLSSRINYEQYF.

Concerning this clonotype itself: At one end the junction does not follow the germline gene, possibly because of a read error. This sequence joins TRBV2 and TRBJ2-7; 7 positions agree with TRBD1. CDR1 is SNHLY, CDR2 FYNNEI, per germline. CDR3 length equals 13 residues. The CDR3 sequence: CASSSLRQGERYF. Written as DNA, the CDR3 is TGTGCCAGCAGCTCATTACGACAGGGTGAGCGGTACTTC.

The rearrangement links TRBV12-3 or TRBV12-4 to TRBJ1-1; 10 positions agree with TRBD1. The ends lost 10 bases at V and 5 bases at J; junction bases unmatched: 7. The CDR3 extends over 13 amino acids. The CDR3 DNA follows: TGTGCCACCCACCGGGACAGGGGAACTGAAGCTTTCTTT. This translates into CATHRDRGTEAFF.

This clonotype was detected many times. The chain links TRBV7-8 to TRBJ1-4; 8 bases fit TRBD1. The J segment lost 8 bases and the V segment lost 4 bases, leaving 9 bases of the junction unmatched. Looked up from germline, CDR1 is SGHVS and CDR2 is FQNEAQ. The CDR3 runs to 15 residues. In DNA, the CDR3 is TGTGCCAGCAGCTCCTATGACAGGGGCGAAGAAAAACTGTTTTTT. Encoded protein: CASSSYDRGEEKLFF.

The chain couples TRBV20-1 to TRBJ1-6; weak D call: TRBD1 (5 bases). Germline V lookup: CDR1 DFQATT, CDR2 SNEGSKA (reference sequence). This CDR3 is built from 14 residues. The V end lost 6 bases, the J end lost 8 bases, and 17 bases lay between the germline ends. Here the CDR3 reads CSAPTGPGYSPLHF. As DNA, the CDR3 is TGCAGTGCCCCGACGGGACCTGGTTATTCACCCCTCCACTTT.

V usage is TRBV29-1 and J usage is TRBJ1-1; D not certain. The CDR3 runs to 13 residues. Germline V gene data show CDR1 as SQVTM and CDR2 as ANQGSEA. Trimming took off 7 bases at V and 5 bases at J, with 17 bases between the two ends. The CDR3 nucleotides read TGCAGCGCGACCCTCTCGTTGGGAACTGAAGCTTTCTTT. This sequence encodes CSATLSLGTEAFF.

There are many counts of this clonotype. The chain carries TRBV7-9 and TRBJ1-2; 7 bases fit TRBD1. CDR1 is SEHNR, CDR2 FQNEAQ, per germline (reference sequence). V shed 4 bases and J 4 bases; nucleotides not matched to a gene: 15. The CDR3 is 17 amino acids. The CDR3 reads CASSSGQPLPIPYGYTF. DNA of the CDR3: TGTGCCAGCAGCTCGGGACAGCCTCTACCTATACCCTATGGCTACACCTTC. Using reference TRBV7-9 and TRBJ1-2 for the parts outside the CDR3, the full variable domain is DTGVSQNPRHKITKRGQNVTFRCDPISEHNRLYWYRQTLGQGPEFLTYFQNEAQLEKSRLLSDRFSAERPKGSFSTLEIQRTEQGDSAMYLCASSSGQPLPIPYGYTFGSGTRLTVV.

This chain uses TRBV10-1 with TRBJ2-7; D may be TRBD2 (5 bases). This CDR3 contains 14 residues. The germline V and J ends were trimmed by 5 bases and 0 bases, with 11 bases remaining between them. Germline V gene data show CDR1 as WNHNN and CDR2 as SYGVQD (reference sequence). CDR3 residues: CASSKDSASYEQYF. The CDR3 coding sequence is TGCGCCAGCAGTAAGGATAGCGCCTCCTACGAGCAGTACTTC.

This clonotype was seen many times. This chain links TRBV24-1 with TRBJ2-7; D is uncertain. The V end was cut by 2 bases, the J end by 2 bases, with 0 bases between. CDR1 KGHDR and CDR2 SFDVKD come from the germline V gene. The CDR3 is 11 residues long. The CDR3 here is CATSDSYEQYF. The CDR3 DNA reads TGTGCCACCAGTGATTCCTACGAGCAGTACTTC.

This clonotype was seen ten or more times. The CDR3 sequence: CAISEGQSSNYGYTF. In DNA form, the CDR3 reads TGTGCCATCAGTGAGGGACAGTCGAGTAACTATGGCTACACCTTC. The chain employs TRBV10-3 and TRBJ1-2, with a weak D call TRBD1 (6 bases). This CDR3 comprises 15 residues. Trimming cost V 2 bases and J 1 base, with 11 bases left between them. Per the germline V gene, CDR1 is ENHRY and CDR2 is SYGVKD.

This clonotype was seen ten or more times. The chain recombines TRBV7-3 with TRBJ2-6; 7 nucleotides align to TRBD1. The junction had 11 bases not matched to a gene; V was cut back by 2 bases and J by 1 base. The CDR3 consists of 19 residues. CDR1 is SGHTA, CDR2 FQGTGA, per germline. The CDR3 sequence is CASSLPSGQDQSGANVLTF. CDR3 nucleotide sequence: TGTGCCAGCAGCTTACCTTCCGGACAGGACCAGTCTGGGGCCAACGTCCTGACTTTC.

The V and J genes are TRBV7-9 and TRBJ2-1, with 7 bases matching TRBD2. Germline-derived CDR1 and CDR2 are SEHNR and FQNEAQ (reference sequence). The ends lost 1 base at V and 5 bases at J; junction bases unmatched: 5. The CDR3 sequence is 15 residues long. CDR3 in DNA: TGTGCCAGCAGCTTAGTGGGAGGGCACAACAATGAGCAGTTCTTC. This encodes CASSLVGGHNNEQFF.

This clonotype was picked up a small number of times. CDR3 nucleotide sequence: TGTGCCAGCAGTTTGGGACCGTTCTACGAGCAGTACTTC. As protein: CASSLGPFYEQYF. V usage is TRBV2 and J usage is TRBJ2-7; tentatively, D is TRBD1 or TRBD2 (5 bases each). There are 13 residues in the CDR3. The V gene's germline CDR1 is SNHLY and CDR2 FYNNEI. V dropped 5 bases and J dropped 3 bases, with 11 bases sitting between them.

The sample holds a few counts of this clonotype. The chain links TRBV7-8 to TRBJ2-3, with TRBD1 matching over 9 bases. Germline CDR1 and CDR2: SGHVS and FQNEAQ. Trimming at V came to 1 base and at J to 2 bases, leaving 7 bases not matched to a gene. There are 17 residues in the CDR3. The CDR3 reads CASSLGTGERDTDTQYF. CDR3 coding DNA: TGTGCCAGCAGCTTAGGGACAGGGGAACGGGACACAGATACGCAGTATTTT.